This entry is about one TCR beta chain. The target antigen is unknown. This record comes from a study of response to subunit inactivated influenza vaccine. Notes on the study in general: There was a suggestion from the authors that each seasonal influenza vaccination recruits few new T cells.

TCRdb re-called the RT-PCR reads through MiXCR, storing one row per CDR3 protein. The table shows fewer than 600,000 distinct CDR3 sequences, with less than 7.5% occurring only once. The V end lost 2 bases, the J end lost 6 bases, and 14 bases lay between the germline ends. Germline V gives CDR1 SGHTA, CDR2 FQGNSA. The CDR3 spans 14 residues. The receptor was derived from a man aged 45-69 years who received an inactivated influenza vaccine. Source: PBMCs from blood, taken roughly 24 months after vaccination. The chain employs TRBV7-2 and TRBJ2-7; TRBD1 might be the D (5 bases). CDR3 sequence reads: CASSLQGLVREQYF. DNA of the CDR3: TGTGCCAGCAGCTTACAGGGATTAGTCCGCGAGCAGTACTTC.